The 18 T cell receptor beta chains in this list originate from one sample, sequenced in a study of cytomegalovirus exposure and HLA in healthy donors. The PCR ran on 60 Vbeta and 13 Jbeta primers. Profiling relied on immunoSEQ multiplex PCR, and the TCRdb table lists in-frame clones only, not all of them. The sample includes 160,000 or so clones, approximately 80% of them seen just once. What was sequenced was PBMCs. Source of these receptors: a man aged 30-40 years in good health and CMV-seronegative.

This chain joins TRBV30 and TRBJ1-2, with TRBD1 matching over 8 bases. Germline V gives CDR1 GTSNPN, CDR2 SVGIG (reference sequence). This CDR3 is 14 amino acids long. V lost 5 bases, J lost 4 bases, and 9 bases stayed unmatched. The CDR3 bases are TGTGCCTGGGACCGGGACAGGAGAGCCTATGGCTACACCTTC. This encodes CAWDRDRRAYGYTF.

The V gene is TRBV19, the J gene TRBJ1-1; the D is unclear. The CDR3 has 14 amino acids. Trimming stripped 5 bases from V and 5 bases from J, with 15 bases between. CDR1 and CDR2 (germline): LNHDA, SQIVND (reference sequence). The CDR3 nucleotides are TGTGCCAGTAGTCTTCAACCCCCGAGGACTGAAGCTTTCTTT. It is translated as CASSLQPPRTEAFF.

A note on this clone: Germline is not matched at one junction end, which may reflect a read error. The gene calls are TRBV28 and TRBJ1-6, with D unresolved. Germline V gene lookup returns CDR1 MDHEN and CDR2 SYDVKM. The CDR3 sequence is 11 residues long. The CDR3: CAGSAGSPLHF. CDR3 nucleotide sequence: TGTGCCGGCAGTGCAGGTTCACCCCTCCACTTT.

A few counts support this clone. The chain joins TRBV28 to TRBJ2-1, with 10 positions matching TRBD2. Germline assignment: CDR1 MDHEN and CDR2 SYDVKM. This CDR3 spans 15 amino acids. V gave up 4 bases and J gave up 4 bases; unmatched junction bases: 4. The CDR3 here is CASSSLAGPYNEQFF. Written as DNA, the CDR3 is TGTGCCAGCAGTTCACTAGCGGGGCCTTACAATGAGCAGTTCTTC.

The chain combines TRBV7-2 with TRBJ2-2; D may be TRBD2 (6 bases). The CDR3 runs 15 residues. In germline, CDR1 is SGHTA, CDR2 FQGNSA. The V end lost 5 bases, the J end lost 0 bases, and 10 bases lay between the germline ends. CDR3 sequence (DNA): TGTGCCAGCAGCCCGGGGACTCCGAACACCGGGGAGCTGTTTTTT. Translated: CASSPGTPNTGELFF.

The V and J genes are TRBV19 and TRBJ1-2; D may be TRBD1 (6 bases). Germline-derived CDR1 and CDR2 are LNHDA and SQIVND (reference sequence). There are 13 residues in the CDR3. The V gene lost 5 bases and the J gene lost 4 bases, with 11 bases spanning the gap. The CDR3 protein is CASSPQGPYGYTF. The CDR3 nucleotides read TGTGCCAGTAGTCCCCAGGGGCCCTATGGCTACACCTTC.

This chain joins TRBV5-6 and TRBJ1-1; 7 bases are a match to TRBD1. With 2 bases clipped from V and 1 base from J, the junction kept 5 bases outside the gene matches. Germline V lookup: CDR1 SGHDT, CDR2 YYEEEE. This CDR3 comprises 15 residues. For the CDR3, the DNA is TGTGCCAGCAGCTTCTTACAGGGGCCGAACACTGAAGCTTTCTTT. It specifies CASSFLQGPNTEAFF.

The CDR3 coding sequence is TGCGCCAGCGCGCCGGCTAGCGGGAGCTGGGGTGAGCAGTTCTTC. It codes for CASAPASGSWGEQFF. This chain connects TRBV10-1 to TRBJ2-1, with TRBD2 matching over 10 bases. The CDR3 runs to 15 residues. Germline V gene data show CDR1 as WNHNN and CDR2 as SYGVQD (reference sequence). The V and J ends lost 8 bases and 9 bases, in that order; junction bases with no gene match: 13.

The chain links TRBV7-9 to TRBJ2-5; TRBD2 matches 7 bases. Germline V gene sequence: CDR1 SEHNR, CDR2 FQNEAQ (reference sequence). Trimming cost V 5 bases and J 3 bases; bases outside gene matches: 12. This CDR3 region has 16 residues. The CDR3 DNA reads TGTGCCAGCAGCCACGGGCAGTTTGCGGGAGAAGAGACCCAGTACTTC. Amino acid sequence: CASSHGQFAGEETQYF.

The sample holds one count of this clone. CDR3 nucleotide sequence: TGTGCCAGCAGCCAAGACTTCTCCTATGGCTACACCTTC. Encoded protein: CASSQDFSYGYTF. The chain uses TRBV14 and TRBJ1-2; D not resolved. Between the trimmed V and J ends, which lost 0 bases and 4 bases, there was a span of 6 bases. The CDR3 loop spans 13 amino acids. The germline gives CDR1 SGHDN, CDR2 FVKESK.

The table lists this clone with a count of one. J is TRBJ2-6 and V is TRBV7-8, with 8 bases that match TRBD1. The CDR3 has 16 residues. The junction had 2 bases not matched to a gene; V was cut back by 4 bases and J by 0 bases. Germline-derived CDR1 and CDR2 are SGHVS and FQNEAQ. CDR3 bases: TGTGCCAGCAGCTCACAGGGGGGCTCTGGGGCCAACGTCCTGACTTTC. Encoded protein: CASSSQGGSGANVLTF.

The rearrangement uses TRBV29-1 and TRBJ2-6; 12 bases map to TRBD1. The trim removed 8 bases at V and 3 bases at J, leaving 5 bases unmatched. Germline V gene data show CDR1 as SQVTM and CDR2 as ANQGSEA. The CDR3 consists of 15 residues. The CDR3 DNA follows: TGCAGCATAAGGGACAGGGGGCTTGGGGCCAACGTCCTGACTTTC. It codes for CSIRDRGLGANVLTF. Together with reference TRBV29-1 and TRBJ2-6, the CDR3 gives the full variable domain: SAVISQKPSRDICQRGTSLTIQCQVDSQVTMMFWYRQQPGQSLTLIATANQGSEATYESGFVIDKFPISRPNLTFSTLTVSNMSPEDSSIYLCSIRDRGLGANVLTFGAGSRLTVL.

The rearrangement links TRBV7-2 to TRBJ1-2; TRBD1 agrees at 9 bases. The CDR3 is 17 amino acids. The V segment lost 1 base and the J segment 4 bases; nucleotides outside the gene matches: 10. Germline CDR1 reads SGHTA; CDR2 reads FQGNSA. The CDR3 sequence: CASSLDPGQGKVYGYTF. The CDR3 DNA sequence: TGTGCCAGCAGCTTAGATCCAGGACAGGGGAAAGTCTATGGCTACACCTTC.

The chain carries TRBV4-1 and TRBJ2-1; 10 bases are a match to TRBD2. Germline V lookup: CDR1 MGHRA, CDR2 YSYEKL. V lost 5 bases to trimming and J lost 2 bases; unmatched junction nucleotides: 3. The CDR3 totals 15 residues. The CDR3 here is CASSIGTSAYNEQFF. The CDR3 nucleotides read TGCGCCAGCAGCATCGGGACTAGCGCCTACAATGAGCAGTTCTTC.

The chain has TRBV7-3 and TRBJ2-6, with D possibly matching TRBD1 (6 bases). Deletions cut 4 bases from V and 0 bases from J, with 10 bases between. Looked up from germline, CDR1 is SGHTA and CDR2 is FQGTGA. This CDR3 comprises 16 residues. CDR3 region: CASSSKQGSGANVLTF. The CDR3 DNA sequence: TGTGCCAGCAGCTCTAAACAGGGCTCTGGGGCCAACGTCCTGACTTTC.

V gene TRBV18 combines with J gene TRBJ2-3; 9 nucleotides match TRBD2. CDR3 length: 15 amino acids. Trimming took 1 base from V and 4 from J; bases not matched to a gene: 3. Germline CDR1 is KGHSH and CDR2 is LQKENI. CDR3 DNA: TGTGCCAGCTCACCACTAGCGGGAGTACCAGATACGCAGTATTTT. Amino acid sequence: CASSPLAGVPDTQYF.

CDR3 DNA: TGTGCCAGCAGCTCCCTTGGACAGTACTATGGCTACACCTTC. Translating gives CASSSLGQYYGYTF. The chain is built from TRBV7-2 and TRBJ1-2; tentative D call: TRBD1 (6 bases). The ends were cut back, 4 bases at V and 3 bases at J, with 12 bases in the middle. CDR1 is SGHTA and CDR2 is FQGNSA in the germline V gene. The CDR3 length is 14 residues.

This sequence joins TRBV28 and TRBJ2-5; TRBD1 aligns across 7 bases. V was clipped by 3 bases and J by 2 bases; unmatched bases: 6. The CDR3 contains 15 residues. Germline V gene data show CDR1 as MDHEN and CDR2 as SYDVKM. CDR3 sequence reads: CASSLGFRGQETQYF. In DNA form, the CDR3 reads TGTGCCAGCAGTTTGGGGTTCAGGGGGCAAGAGACCCAGTACTTC.